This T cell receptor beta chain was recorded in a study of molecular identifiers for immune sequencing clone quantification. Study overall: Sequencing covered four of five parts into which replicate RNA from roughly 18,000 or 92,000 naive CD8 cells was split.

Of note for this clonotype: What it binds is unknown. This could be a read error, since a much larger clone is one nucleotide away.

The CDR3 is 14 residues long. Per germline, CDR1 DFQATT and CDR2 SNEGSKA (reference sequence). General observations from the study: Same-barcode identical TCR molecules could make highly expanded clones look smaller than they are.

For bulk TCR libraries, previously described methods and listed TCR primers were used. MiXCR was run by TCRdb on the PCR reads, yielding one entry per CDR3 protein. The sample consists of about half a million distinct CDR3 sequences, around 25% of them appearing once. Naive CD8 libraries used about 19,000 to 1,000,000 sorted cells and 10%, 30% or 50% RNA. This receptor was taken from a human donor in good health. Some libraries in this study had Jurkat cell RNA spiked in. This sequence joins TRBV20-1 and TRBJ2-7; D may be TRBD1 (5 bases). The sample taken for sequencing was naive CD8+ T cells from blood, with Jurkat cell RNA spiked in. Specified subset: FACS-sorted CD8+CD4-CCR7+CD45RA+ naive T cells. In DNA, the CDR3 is TGCAGTGCTAGAGATCCTGACAGAACCTACAAGCAGTACTTC. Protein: CSARDPDRTYKQYF.